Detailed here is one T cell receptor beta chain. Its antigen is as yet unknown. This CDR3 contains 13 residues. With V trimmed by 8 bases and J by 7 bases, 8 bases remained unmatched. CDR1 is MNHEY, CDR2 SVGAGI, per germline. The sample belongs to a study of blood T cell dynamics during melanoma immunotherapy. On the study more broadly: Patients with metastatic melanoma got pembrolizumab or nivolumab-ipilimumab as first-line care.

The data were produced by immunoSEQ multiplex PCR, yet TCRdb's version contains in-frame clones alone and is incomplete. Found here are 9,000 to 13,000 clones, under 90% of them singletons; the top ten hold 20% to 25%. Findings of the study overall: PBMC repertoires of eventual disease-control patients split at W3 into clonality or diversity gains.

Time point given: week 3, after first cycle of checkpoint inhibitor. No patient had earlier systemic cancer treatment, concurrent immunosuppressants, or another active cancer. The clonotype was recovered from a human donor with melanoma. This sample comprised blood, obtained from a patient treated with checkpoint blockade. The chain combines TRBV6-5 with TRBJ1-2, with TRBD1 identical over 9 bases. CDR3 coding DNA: TGTGCCAGCGTACTTGGACAGGGGTCTGGCTACACCTTC. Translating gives CASVLGQGSGYTF.